This TCR beta chain was profiled in a study of blood T cell repertoires in COVID-19. Sequencing was performed with immunoSEQ multiplex PCR; in TCRdb, only in-frame clones are kept and a portion is missing. The data hold 200,000 to 250,000 clones, with roughly 80% observed a single time. Material for sequencing was peripheral blood. The receptor comes from a human donor in a cohort sampled during active COVID-19.

The CDR3 DNA reads as TGCGCCAGCAGCCAAGATAATGGCAATCAGCCCCAGCATTTT. Translation: CASSQDNGNQPQHF. V is TRBV4-1 and J is TRBJ1-5, with D unclear. Looked up from germline, CDR1 is MGHRA and CDR2 is YSYEKL. V dropped 0 bases and J dropped 2 bases, with 5 bases sitting between them. The CDR3 runs 14 residues.